The T cell receptor beta chain under discussion was sequenced for a study of T cells in lung cancer brain metastases (dated by TCRdb to 2016 to 2019). Describing the broader study: Of the approximately 20 patients, seventeen had a history of tobacco use, with a median of around 41 pack-years. An average DNA integrity number of about 3.8 was found in both primary and metastatic specimens, and no significant difference was detected between sites. Patients had a median age at first diagnosis of approximately 52 years, with about 9 males and roughly 11 females. Of the 20 or so patients, around 19 received no interval therapy between resection of the primary and resection of the metastasis. TCR beta CDR3 repertoires were compared between fully resected primary non-small cell lung cancers and paired brain metastases. A cohort of about 20 patients was included, from whom 40 specimens were contributed, with one primary lung lesion and one brain metastasis obtained from each patient. The primary and brain metastasis specimens were acquired a median of around 350 days apart. General study outcomes and caveats: Compared with their paired primaries, brain metastases had significantly fewer unique productive clones (median about 1,500 versus 4,500). A significantly larger repertoire fraction was made up by the ten most abundant clones in brain metastases than in primaries, which was suggestive of clonal expansion. Retrieval of the complete infiltrating T cell repertoire may have been prevented by DNA fragmentation in FFPE samples. Most clones were specific to a single lesion, and overlap between paired lesions was limited (mean Morisita index approximately 0.2). Effects of preoperative corticosteroids on T cell infiltration in brain metastases could not be controlled.

Patients underwent resection for synchronous oligometastatic disease or delayed recurrence of a solitary brain metastasis. To avoid including cancers other than NSCLC, any patient with a history of multiple malignancies was excluded. Using marked H&E slides as a guide, tumor areas were macrodissected from 5 or 6 unstained around 9.3 um sections that had been deparaffinized. All specimens were formalin-fixed and paraffin-embedded (FFPE). Genomic DNA was extracted using the AllPrep DNA/RNA FFPE Kit. This clone was observed a single time. The antigen it binds to is not known. There are no base qualities to consult, and no much larger clone falls within one base. Each sample received between roughly 2.24 and 5.5 ug of genomic DNA as input, and paired samples received equal DNA input. TCR beta libraries were built with the immunoSEQ hsTCRbeta Kit using multiplexed V and J gene primers in two PCR steps. Pooled libraries, together with positive and negative controls, were sequenced on an Illumina MiSeq with a 100-cycle paired-end protocol. The authors processed their data as follows. The immunoSEQ vendor processed the raw data into normalized, annotated TCR beta repertoire reports. Richness was defined as unique clones by nucleotide sequence, and total richness was extrapolated with the iChao1 and Efron-Thisted estimators. To characterize and compare the paired lesions, the analysis used Pielou's evenness, Simpson's index, the proportional abundance of the top-ten clones, and the Morisita overlap index. TCRdb stores this immuneACCESS table with in-frame sequences only. Part of the clones is absent; in the studies checked, under half of the shortfall reflects unresolved V genes, and no reason is known for the rest. V and J calls plus clone size are reproduced from that table; the DNA served to infer D and trimming. For this sample there are just under 2,500 clones; under 95% appear just once. In total, the top ten clones hold less than 4.5% of the sample.

Material for sequencing was tumor tissue from a brain metastasis. The cell subset or site label on this specimen signifies: paired resected brain metastasis. The TCR was taken from a man in his 70s with non-small cell lung cancer that had spread to the brain.

The CDR3 amino acid sequence is: CASSPAESPLHF. The sequenced DNA is TGCGCCAGCAGCCCGGCAGAATCACCCCTCCACTTT. The chain was built from TRBV5-1 and TRBJ1-6; the D gene lacks a confident call. The CDR3 has 12 amino acids, counting the end cysteine and phenylalanine. Only the CDR3 DNA stays, 36 bases, in frame from base 1. The germline V gene gives CDR1 as SGHRS and CDR2 as YFSETQ. Trimming takes 4 bases from V and 10 bases from J, and the germline ends sit 9 bases apart.